The 10 T cell receptor beta chains in this list originate from one sample, sequenced in a study of shared clonotypes between healthy human individuals (dated by TCRdb to between 2020 and 2021). Receptors were amplified or captured by the immunoSEQ multiplex PCR assay. What TCRdb holds here is the immuneACCESS table cut down to in-frame rearrangements. Part of the clones is not present; checked against another copy, under half of the missing clones reflect an unresolved V gene, and the others are unexplained. Within this sample are approximately 340,000 clones, with 73% of them counted one time only. The ten largest clones take up 10% of the sample. Sequenced material: memory CD4+ T cells sorted from blood. Per the publication, the cell subset or site label means: CD45RA-negative fraction. All receptors derive from a man aged 25-45 years in good health.

This clone was detected only once. The V gene is TRBV5-5, the J gene TRBJ2-1; D is undetermined. CDR1 is SGHKS and CDR2 is YYEKEE in the germline V gene (reference sequence). V was cut by 2 bases and J by 7 bases, with 7 bases left in between. The CDR3 spans 12 residues. CDR3 protein: CASSFSGNEQFF. In nucleotides, the CDR3 is TGTGCCAGCAGCTTTTCCGGGAATGAGCAGTTCTTC.

V usage is TRBV6-5 and J usage is TRBJ1-2; 7 positions match TRBD1. With 2 bases clipped from V and 8 bases from J, the junction kept 5 bases outside the gene matches. Germline CDR1 MNHEY, CDR2 SVGAGI. The CDR3 covers 13 residues. For the CDR3, the DNA is TGTGCCAGCAGTTACGAGGGGGACAGAGGCTACACCTTC. It yields the protein CASSYEGDRGYTF.

This clone was detected many times. The V gene is TRBV5-8, the J gene TRBJ2-7; tentatively, D is TRBD1 (5 bases). Germline CDR1 reads SGHTS; CDR2 reads YDEGEE. This CDR3 is 13 amino acids long. Trimming took off 7 bases at V and 1 base at J, with 12 bases between the two ends. The CDR3 bases are TGTGCCAGCCTTCGGACACCTTCCTACGAGCAGTACTTC. It is translated as CASLRTPSYEQYF.

This clone showed up just a few times. The chain joins TRBV9 to TRBJ1-2; 7 nucleotides match TRBD1. V lost 4 bases to trimming and J lost 8 bases; unmatched junction nucleotides: 5. The CDR3 contains 12 residues. Germline CDR1 and CDR2: SGDLS and YYNGEE. The CDR3 here is CASSLTGTGYTF. In DNA form, the CDR3 reads TGTGCCAGCAGCTTGACAGGGACCGGCTACACCTTC.

The chain has TRBV11-2 and TRBJ2-5; 10 nucleotides line up with TRBD2. The germline V gene encodes CDR1 SGHAT and CDR2 FQNNGV. V shed 5 bases and J 2 bases; nucleotides not matched to a gene: 5. The CDR3 is 15 residues long. CDR3 amino acids: CASSPGLADQETQYF. CDR3 nucleotide sequence: TGTGCCAGCAGCCCTGGACTAGCGGATCAAGAGACCCAGTACTTC.

This rearrangement joins TRBV28 to TRBJ2-5; 11 positions agree with TRBD2. Germline CDR1 is MDHEN and CDR2 is SYDVKM. The CDR3 consists of 15 residues. The J segment lost 4 bases and the V segment lost 7 bases, leaving 8 bases of the junction unmatched. CDR3 DNA: TGTGCCAGCACCAGTAGCGGGAGGGCCTTAGAGACCCAGTACTTC. Translated, it gives CASTSSGRALETQYF. Full variable domain (remainder filled in from reference TRBV28 and TRBJ2-5): DVKVTQSSRYLVKRTGEKVFLECVQDMDHENMFWYRQDPGLGLRLIYFSYDVKMKEKGDIPEGYSVSREKKERFSLILESASTNQTSMYLCASTSSGRALETQYFGPGTRLLVL.

The chain is built from TRBV7-6 and TRBJ1-5; 7 bases agree with TRBD1. Trimming cost V 1 base and J 1 base; bases outside gene matches: 1. The CDR3 length is 15 residues. CDR1 and CDR2 from the germline V gene are SGHVS and FNYEAQ. Here the CDR3 reads CASSLGDSSNQPQHF. CDR3 bases: TGTGCCAGCAGCTTAGGGGACAGCAGCAATCAGCCCCAGCATTTT.

This chain connects TRBV6-5 to TRBJ2-5, with 10 bases aligning to TRBD2. This CDR3 contains 14 residues. The ends lost 9 bases at V and 6 bases at J; junction bases unmatched: 10. Germline V gives CDR1 MNHEY, CDR2 SVGAGI. DNA for the CDR3: TGTGCCAGTTGGACTAGCGGAGTGGGGAAGACCCAGTACTTC. This translates into CASWTSGVGKTQYF.

The gene calls are TRBV18 and TRBJ2-5; D call uncertain. This CDR3 is 18 amino acids long. The germline CDR1 and CDR2 sequences are KGHSH and LQKENI. The V gene lost 2 bases and the J gene lost 1 base, with 20 bases spanning the gap. CDR3: CASSPIIPGQFPQETQYF. The CDR3 DNA sequence: TGTGCCAGCTCACCAATAATCCCCGGGCAATTCCCCCAAGAGACCCAGTACTTC.

This clone was counted ten times or more. This chain uses TRBV5-6 with TRBJ2-1; D gene unclear. The germline CDR1 and CDR2 sequences are SGHDT and YYEEEE. The CDR3 covers 13 residues. Between the trimmed V and J ends, which lost 2 bases and 7 bases, there was a span of 10 bases. CDR3: CASSFGPANEQFF. In DNA, the CDR3 is TGTGCCAGCAGCTTCGGACCAGCTAATGAGCAGTTCTTC. Using reference TRBV5-6 and TRBJ2-1 for the parts outside the CDR3, the full variable domain is DAGVTQSPTHLIKTRGQQVTLRCSPKSGHDTVSWYQQALGQGPQFIFQYYEEEERQRGNFPDRFSGHQFPNYSSELNVNALLLGDSALYLCASSFGPANEQFFGPGTRLTVL.